The clone carrying this T cell receptor beta chain was counted once. Its specificity is not known. The sample originates from a study of T cells in localized non-small cell lung cancer. The J segment lost 12 bases and the V segment lost 1 base, leaving 10 bases of the junction unmatched. This CDR3 is built from 15 residues. Germline loops: CDR1 MGHRA, CDR2 YSYEKL. Profiling relied on immunoSEQ multiplex PCR, and the TCRdb table lists in-frame clones only, not all of them. The sample records roughly 18,000 clones, about 80% being singletons. Findings and caveats of the study: Patients showing higher blood T cell density tended to see longer overall survival. Adjacent lung was found to contain a median approximately 62 of the top 100 tumor clones.

The TCR was taken from a female donor aged 60 or older with stage I lung adenocarcinoma. The gene calls are TRBV4-1 and TRBJ2-3; 10 bases are a match to TRBD2. The specimen was peripheral blood, collected before any cancer treatment. CDR3 coding DNA: TGCGCCAGCAGCCAAGGAACATGGACTAGCGGTGTCCAGTATTTT. The encoded protein is CASSQGTWTSGVQYF.